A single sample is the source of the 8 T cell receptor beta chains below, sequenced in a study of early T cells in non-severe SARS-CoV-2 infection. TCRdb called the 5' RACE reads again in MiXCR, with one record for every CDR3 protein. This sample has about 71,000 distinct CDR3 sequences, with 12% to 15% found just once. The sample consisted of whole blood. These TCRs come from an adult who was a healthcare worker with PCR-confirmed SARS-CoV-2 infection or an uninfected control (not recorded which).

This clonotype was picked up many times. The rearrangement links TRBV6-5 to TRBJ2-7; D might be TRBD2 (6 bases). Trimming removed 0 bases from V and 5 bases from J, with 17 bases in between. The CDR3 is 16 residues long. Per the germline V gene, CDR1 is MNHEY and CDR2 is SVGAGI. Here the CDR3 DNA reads TGTGCCAGCAGTTACTCGGCCGGGACGGGAGCCCACGAGCAGTACTTC. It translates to CASSYSAGTGAHEQYF.

The CDR3 DNA is TGTGCCTGGAGCTCGGGGTTCAATGAGCAGTTCTTC. This sequence encodes CAWSSGFNEQFF. The chain links TRBV30 to TRBJ2-1; maybe TRBD2 (5 bases). The V and J ends lost 3 bases and 6 bases respectively, with 9 bases between them. The CDR3 runs 12 residues. Germline V CDR1 and CDR2: GTSNPN, SVGIG (reference sequence).

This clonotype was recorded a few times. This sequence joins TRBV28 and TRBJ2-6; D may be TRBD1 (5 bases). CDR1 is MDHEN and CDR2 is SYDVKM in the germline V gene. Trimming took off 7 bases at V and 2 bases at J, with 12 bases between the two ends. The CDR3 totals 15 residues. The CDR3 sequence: CASTSGYPGANVLTF. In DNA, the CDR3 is TGTGCCAGCACCTCAGGGTACCCTGGGGCCAACGTCCTGACTTTC.

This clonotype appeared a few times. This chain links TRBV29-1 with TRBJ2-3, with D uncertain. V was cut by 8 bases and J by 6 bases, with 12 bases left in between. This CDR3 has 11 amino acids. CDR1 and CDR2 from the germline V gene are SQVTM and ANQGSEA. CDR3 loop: CSWGEADTQYF. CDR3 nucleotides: TGCAGCTGGGGTGAAGCGGATACGCAGTATTTT.

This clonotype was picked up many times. The CDR3, as DNA: TGTGCCAGCAGCAAGGATCTGGGGCGAAACTATAATTCACCCCTCCACTTT. Its protein is CASSKDLGRNYNSPLHF. The V and J genes are TRBV5-6 and TRBJ1-6; tentatively, D is TRBD1 (5 bases). CDR1 SGHDT and CDR2 YYEEEE come from the germline V gene. Trimming pared 4 bases from V and 3 bases from J, leaving 17 bases between. The CDR3 is made up of 17 amino acids.

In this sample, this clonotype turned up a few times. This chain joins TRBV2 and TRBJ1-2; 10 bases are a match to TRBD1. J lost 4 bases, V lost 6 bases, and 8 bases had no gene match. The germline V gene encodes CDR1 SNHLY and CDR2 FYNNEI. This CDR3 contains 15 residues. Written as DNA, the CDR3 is TGTGCCAGCAGCAGACCGGGACAGGGGTTCTATGGCTACACCTTC. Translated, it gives CASSRPGQGFYGYTF. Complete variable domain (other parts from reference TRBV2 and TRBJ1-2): EPEVTQTPSHQVTQMGQEVILRCVPISNHLYFYWYRQILGQKVEFLVSFYNNEISEKSEIFDDQFSVERPDGSNFTLKIRSTKLEDSAMYFCASSRPGQGFYGYTFGSGTRLTVV.

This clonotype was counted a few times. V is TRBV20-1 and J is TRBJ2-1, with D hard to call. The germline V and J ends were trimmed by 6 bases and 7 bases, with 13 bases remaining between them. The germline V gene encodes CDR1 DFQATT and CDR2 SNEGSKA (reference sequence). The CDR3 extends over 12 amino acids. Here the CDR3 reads CSARKGRNEQFF. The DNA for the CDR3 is TGCAGTGCAAGAAAGGGAAGGAATGAGCAGTTCTTC.

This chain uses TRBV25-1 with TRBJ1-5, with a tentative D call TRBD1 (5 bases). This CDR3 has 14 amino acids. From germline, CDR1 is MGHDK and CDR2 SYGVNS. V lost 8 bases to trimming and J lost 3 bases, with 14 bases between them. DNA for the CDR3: TGTGCCAGCCCCGGGGGGGGTAACAATCAGCCCCAGCATTTT. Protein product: CASPGGGNNQPQHF.